A selection of T cell receptor beta chains follows, all from one sample in a study of CD8 T cells in ankylosing spondylitis. MiXCR, run by TCRdb on the 5' RACE reads, gives a single entry per CDR3 protein. This sample has more than 200,000 distinct CDR3 sequences, with 20% to 30% found just once. What was sequenced was blood, either unsorted or a sorted T cell fraction (not recorded which). Source of these receptors: a male donor with ankylosing spondylitis or in good health (not recorded which). CDR3s include the opening cysteine and the closing phenylalanine or tryptophan. A D gene is named only where the DNA matches it firmly. Expanded clones get a size class; other rows say once, few or many, or leave the size out.

clone size	D gene	J gene	V gene	CDR3 DNA	CDR3 protein
few	.	TRBJ1-4	TRBV12-3/TRBV12-4	TGTGCCAGCAGTTTGTTCGGCCGGGAAAAACTGTTTTTT	CASSLFGREKLFF
few	TRBD2	TRBJ2-7	TRBV12-3/TRBV12-4	TGTGCCAGCAGACTAAGGGGAGGGCCCTACGAGCAGTACTTC	CASRLRGGPYEQYF
many	.	TRBJ1-1	TRBV4-2	TGTGCCAGCAGCCAAGATGGCAGGGCGAGGCCTGAAGCTTTCTTT	CASSQDGRARPEAFF
.	TRBD1	TRBJ1-2	TRBV2	TGTGCCAGCATTAACGACAGGGTAGGAGGCACCTTC	CASINDRVGGTF
.	.	TRBJ2-3	TRBV20-1	TGCAGTGCTAGTGGCGGAAGGAGCACAGATACGCAGTATTTT	CSASGGRSTDTQYF
many	.	TRBJ2-7	TRBV5-1	TGCGCCAGCAGCTTGGGGGGGACGGGTTACTACGAGCAGTACTTC	CASSLGGTGYYEQYF
.	.	TRBJ2-1	TRBV6-2/TRBV6-3	TGTGCCAGCAGTTACTTGGCTGAGCAGTTCTTC	CASSYLAEQFF
many	TRBD2	TRBJ2-7	TRBV12-3/TRBV12-4	TGTGCCAGCAGTTTGTGGACTAGCGCCTACGAGCAGTACTTC	CASSLWTSAYEQYF
few	.	TRBJ2-7	TRBV20-1	TGCAGTCTAAGAGGGGGTTTGTCTGGCGAGCAGTACTTC	CSLRGGLSGEQYF
many	.	TRBJ1-3	TRBV7-9	TGTGCCAGCAGCATAAGTAACCACAGGAGCTCTGGAAACACCATATATTTT	CASSISNHRSSGNTIYF
.	.	TRBJ2-2	TRBV2	TGTGCCAGCGCCTGGGGCAGCGGCGGGGAGCTGTTTTTT	CASAWGSGGELFF
many	.	TRBJ1-5	TRBV20-1	TGCAGTGCTAGTCCGGGCCAGAATTTCAATCAGCCCCAGCATTTT	CSASPGQNFNQPQHF
few	.	TRBJ1-5	TRBV7-6	TGTGCCAGCAGCTTAAGCGCAGGAACTAATCAGCCCCAGCATTTT	CASSLSAGTNQPQHF
few	TRBD2	TRBJ2-1	TRBV11-3	TGTGCCAGCAGCCAGACTAGCGGGGGTTTGAGCGAGCAGTTCTTC	CASSQTSGGLSEQFF
.	.	TRBJ2-5	TRBV10-3	TGTGCCATCATGACCGGGCAGGGGCAAGAGACCCAGTACTTC	CAIMTGQGQETQYF
.	TRBD2	TRBJ2-5	TRBV7-2	TGTGCCAGCAGCTTACGGCCCAGCGGGGGGTACCAAGAGACCCAGTACTTC	CASSLRPSGGYQETQYF
.	.	TRBJ2-1	TRBV24-1	TGTGCCACCAGTGATCTCCGTCCGGGGGACTCCTACAATGAGCAGTTCTTC	CATSDLRPGDSYNEQFF
.	TRBD2	TRBJ2-5	TRBV4-2	TGTGCCAGCAGCCAAGGTAGTGCGGGGGAAGAGACCCAGTACTTC	CASSQGSAGEETQYF
many	TRBD1	TRBJ2-3	TRBV12-3/TRBV12-4	TGTGCCAGCAGTTTATCCCCGGGACAGGGGGCAGATACGCAGTATTTT	CASSLSPGQGADTQYF
.	.	TRBJ2-1	TRBV27	TGTGCCAGCAGTTTGGTTGCAGGCGCCGCCTCCTACAATGAGCAGTTCTTC	CASSLVAGAASYNEQFF
few	.	TRBJ2-3	TRBV18	TGTGCCAGCTCACCAAGGGGAGGCGTGGTCACAGATACGCAGTATTTT	CASSPRGGVVTDTQYF
.	.	TRBJ2-3	TRBV20-1	TGCAGTGCTACAGGACAGAGTAGCACAGATACGCAGTATTTT	CSATGQSSTDTQYF
many	.	TRBJ2-7	TRBV20-1	TGCAGTGCCAGCAGGGAGACTCGGGAGCAGTACTTC	CSASRETREQYF
many	TRBD1	TRBJ2-1	TRBV10-2	TGCGCCAGCCGGACAGGGGGCACGACCTACAATGAGCAGTTCTTC	CASRTGGTTYNEQFF
.	.	TRBJ2-5	TRBV20-1	TGCAGTGCTACAGCGGGGACACAAGAGACCCAGTACTTC	CSATAGTQETQYF
few	.	TRBJ1-5	TRBV20-1	TGCAGTGCTAGAGATCAAGTTCAGCCCCAGCATTTT	CSARDQVQPQHF
.	TRBD2	TRBJ2-2	TRBV20-1	TGCAGTGCTTCTCGGGGTAGCGGGGACACCGGGGAGCTGTTTTTT	CSASRGSGDTGELFF
.	TRBD2	TRBJ2-3	TRBV6-2/TRBV6-3	TGTGCCACCCTCACGGGGCGGGGGAGTAGCACAGATACGCAGTATTTT	CATLTGRGSSTDTQYF
many	TRBD2	TRBJ2-3	TRBV5-1	TGCGCCAGCAACCCACTAGCGGGGGGGTCAGATACGCAGTATTTT	CASNPLAGGSDTQYF
.	.	TRBJ2-7	TRBV12-3/TRBV12-4	TGTGCCAGCAGCCCCCTCCCGGTGGTGTACGAGCAGTACTTC	CASSPLPVVYEQYF
many	.	TRBJ1-1	TRBV27	TGTGCCAGCAGTTTACCAAACGGGGGGGAAGCTTTCTTT	CASSLPNGGEAFF
.	.	TRBJ1-1	TRBV28	TGTGCCAGCGTCGGGGGAATGAACACTGAAGCTTTCTTT	CASVGGMNTEAFF
.	TRBD2	TRBJ2-3	TRBV12-3/TRBV12-4	TGTGCCAGCAGCCCACCCATAGCGGGGGGGACAGATACGCAGTATTTT	CASSPPIAGGTDTQYF
.	.	TRBJ2-1	TRBV11-2	TGTGCCAGCAGCTCGGGATATAGGAATGAGCAGTTCTTC	CASSSGYRNEQFF
.	TRBD2	TRBJ2-7	TRBV20-1	TGCAGTGCGCTCCGTCCAGCGGGGGAATCCTACGAGCAGTACTTC	CSALRPAGESYEQYF
.	TRBD1	TRBJ2-7	TRBV9	TGTGCCAGCAGCGTAGAGGACAGGGGGTACCACGAGCAGTACTTC	CASSVEDRGYHEQYF
few	.	TRBJ2-5	TRBV15	TGTGCCACCAGCAGAGGTACCCAAGAGACCCAGTACTTC	CATSRGTQETQYF
.	.	TRBJ2-2	TRBV23-1	TGCGCCAGCAGTCAATCTGGCCTCCTCGATCTCAACACCGGGGAGCTGTTTTTT	CASSQSGLLDLNTGELFF
.	.	TRBJ1-1	TRBV7-2	TGTGCCAGCAGCTTAGCGGTACGCAGGGCGAACACTGAAGCTTTCTTT	CASSLAVRRANTEAFF
few	TRBD2	TRBJ2-3	TRBV20-1	TGCAGTGCTCGTGGGAGCGGGGCCCTCCTATCAGATACGCAGTATTTT	CSARGSGALLSDTQYF
.	TRBD1	TRBJ2-1	TRBV27	TGTGCCAGCAGCTCTACAGGGGGTGAGCAGTTCTTC	CASSSTGGEQFF
few	.	TRBJ1-5	TRBV5-1	TGCGCCAGCAGCCCCAGGGGAGGGGATCAGCCCCAGCATTTT	CASSPRGGDQPQHF
many	.	TRBJ1-2	TRBV12-3/TRBV12-4	TGTGCCAGCAGTTTGGCGGATTATGGCTACACCTTC	CASSLADYGYTF
few	TRBD2	TRBJ2-1	TRBV10-3	TGTGCCATCGCTGTCCGCGGGGGGCGGGATGAGCAGTTCTTC	CAIAVRGGRDEQFF
many	.	TRBJ1-5	TRBV2	TGTGCCAGCACCCCAGACGGCGGCGGGAATCAGCCCCAGCATTTT	CASTPDGGGNQPQHF
.	.	TRBJ2-7	TRBV7-2	TGTGCCAGCAGCGGGGTCGAGCAGTACTTC	CASSGVEQYF
.	.	TRBJ2-2	TRBV6-5	TGTGCCAGCAGTTACCTAGAGAGATTTGAGGGGCTAACCACCGGGGAGCTGTTTTTT	CASSYLERFEGLTTGELFF
.	.	TRBJ2-5	TRBV20-1	TGCAGTGCTTGGACAGACCAAGAGACCCAGTACTTC	CSAWTDQETQYF
many	.	TRBJ2-1	TRBV20-1	TGCAGTGCTACCCCATACGGGGGACCCTACAATGAGCAGTTCTTC	CSATPYGGPYNEQFF
.	.	TRBJ2-3	TRBV10-1	TGCGCCAGCAGTCAGGGGTCGAAGACAGATACGCAGTATTTT	CASSQGSKTDTQYF
.	.	TRBJ1-3	TRBV6-5	TGTGCCAGCAGTTACTCGAGACGGATCTCTGGAAACACCATATATTTT	CASSYSRRISGNTIYF
.	.	TRBJ1-1	TRBV20-1	TGCAGTGCTAGAGGGAGTTTCACTGAAGCTTTCTTT	CSARGSFTEAFF
.	.	TRBJ1-2	TRBV29-1	TGCAGCGTCACCGCCCCCTTCATCAACTATGGCTACACCTTC	CSVTAPFINYGYTF
.	.	TRBJ2-3	TRBV6-4	TGTGCCAGCAGTGACCGCGGGACTTTAGATACGCAGTATTTT	CASSDRGTLDTQYF
few	.	TRBJ2-7	TRBV12-3/TRBV12-4	TGTGCCAGCAGGTTAGGGCTCTACGAGCAGTACTTC	CASRLGLYEQYF
many	.	TRBJ2-1	TRBV12-3/TRBV12-4	TGTGCCAGCAGTTTTGCAGGGGAGTCCTACAATGAGCAGTTCTTC	CASSFAGESYNEQFF
many	.	TRBJ2-2	TRBV10-3	TGTGCCACCACGACCGGGCCAGCGAACACCGGGGAGCTGTTTTTT	CATTTGPANTGELFF